This record concerns one T cell receptor beta chain sequence. What it binds is unknown. The sample belongs to a study of CD8 T cells in ankylosing spondylitis. TCRdb re-called the 5' RACE reads with MiXCR, one entry per CDR3 protein. Here the sample spans over 600,000 distinct CDR3 sequences, around 17% being singletons. Findings and limits, study-wide: It appeared that ankylosing spondylitis blood was characterized by a TCR beta motif of roughly 8 highly homologous variants. Clones that were linked to disease were CD8+ and were relatively rare in peripheral blood. Significantly higher representation of disease-linked clones was reported for matched ankylosing spondylitis synovial fluid.

This CDR3 comprises 16 residues. V was pared by 6 bases and J by 4 bases, with 19 bases between. V gene TRBV12-3 or TRBV12-4 combines with J gene TRBJ2-1, with D perhaps matching TRBD2 (6 bases). The sample was blood, either unsorted or a sorted T cell fraction (not recorded which). The clonotype was recovered from a male donor with ankylosing spondylitis. The CDR3 nucleotides are TGTGCCAGCAGCCCCGGGCGGACGGGACTTTACAATGAGCAGTTCTTC. It translates to CASSPGRTGLYNEQFF.